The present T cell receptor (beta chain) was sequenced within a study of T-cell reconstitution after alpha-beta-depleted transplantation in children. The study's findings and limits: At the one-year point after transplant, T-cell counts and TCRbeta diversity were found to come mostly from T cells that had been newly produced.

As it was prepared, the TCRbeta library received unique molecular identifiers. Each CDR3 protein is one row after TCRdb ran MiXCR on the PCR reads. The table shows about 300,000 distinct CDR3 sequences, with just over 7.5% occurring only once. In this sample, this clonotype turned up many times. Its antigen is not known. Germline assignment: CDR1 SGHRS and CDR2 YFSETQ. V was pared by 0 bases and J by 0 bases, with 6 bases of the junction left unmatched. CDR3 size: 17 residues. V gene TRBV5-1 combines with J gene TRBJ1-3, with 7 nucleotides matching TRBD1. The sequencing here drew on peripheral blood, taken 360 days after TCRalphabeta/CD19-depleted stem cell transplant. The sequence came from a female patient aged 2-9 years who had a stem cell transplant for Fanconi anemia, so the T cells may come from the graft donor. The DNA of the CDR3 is TGCGCCAGCAGCTTGGAAGGACAGGCTTCCTCTGGAAACACCATATATTTT. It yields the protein CASSLEGQASSGNTIYF.